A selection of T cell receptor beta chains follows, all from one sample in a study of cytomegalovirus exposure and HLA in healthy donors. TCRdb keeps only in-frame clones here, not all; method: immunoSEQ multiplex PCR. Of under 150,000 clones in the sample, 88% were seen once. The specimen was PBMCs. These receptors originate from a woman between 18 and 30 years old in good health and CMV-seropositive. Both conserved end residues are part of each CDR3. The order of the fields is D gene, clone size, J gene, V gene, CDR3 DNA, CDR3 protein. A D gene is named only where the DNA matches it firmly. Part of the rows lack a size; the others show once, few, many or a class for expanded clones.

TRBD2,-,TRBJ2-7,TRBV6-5,TGTGCCAGCAGGGTTCTAGCGGGGGCCTCCTACGAGCAGTACTTC,CASRVLAGASYEQYF
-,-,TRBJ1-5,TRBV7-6,TGTGCCAGCAGCCCCGTTCCCGGGAATAGGCAGCCCCAGCATTTT,CASSPVPGNRQPQHF
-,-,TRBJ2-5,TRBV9,TGTGCCAGCAGCCTAGGTAGGCGGGGTACCCAAGAGACCCAGTACTTC,CASSLGRRGTQETQYF
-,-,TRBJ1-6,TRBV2,TGTGCCAGCAGTGAAGCACCGACTGTTTCCCGGTCACCCCTCCACTTT,CASSEAPTVSRSPLHF
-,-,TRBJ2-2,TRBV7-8,TGTGCCAGCAGCTTATTATCGGGGGACACCGGGGAGCTGTTTTTT,CASSLLSGDTGELFF
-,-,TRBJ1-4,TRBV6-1,TGTGCCAGCAGGCAGCGAAACTTTAATGAAAAACTGTTTTTT,CASRQRNFNEKLFF
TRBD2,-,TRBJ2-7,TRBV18,TGTGCCAGCTCACAGTCCAGCGGGAACGACGAGCAGTACTTC,CASSQSSGNDEQYF
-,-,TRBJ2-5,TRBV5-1,TGCGCCAGCCATGCAGGGGGGTTTCAAGAGACCCAGTACTTC,CASHAGGFQETQYF
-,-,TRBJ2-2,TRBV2,TGTGCCAGCAGTGTTCAGAAAACCGGGGAGCTGTTTTTT,CASSVQKTGELFF
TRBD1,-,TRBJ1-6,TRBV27,TGTGCCAGCAGTGCACGGACAGGTCGGAGCTCCTATAATTCACCCCTCCACTTT,CASSARTGRSSYNSPLHF
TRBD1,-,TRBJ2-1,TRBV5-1,TGCGCCAGCAGCTCCTCGGCCGGGACAGAGATTTACAATGAGCAGTTCTTC,CASSSSAGTEIYNEQFF
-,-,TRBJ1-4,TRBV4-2,TGTGCCAGCAGCCAAGCCGGGACACATGAAAAACTGTTTTTT,CASSQAGTHEKLFF
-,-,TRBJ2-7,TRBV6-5,TGTGCCAGCAGCCGCACAGGGAGCTACGAGCAGTACTTC,CASSRTGSYEQYF
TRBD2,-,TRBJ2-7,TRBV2,TGTGCCAGCAATCGGGGGGTCGCCTACGAGCAGTACTTC,CASNRGVAYEQYF
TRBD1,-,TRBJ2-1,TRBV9,TGTGCCAGCACCAATAAAAATACAGGGGGCCGAGATGAGCAGTTCTTC,CASTNKNTGGRDEQFF
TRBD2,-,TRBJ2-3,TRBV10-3,TGTGCCATCAGGAGCGGGGGGGCTGTTGATACGCAGTATTTT,CAIRSGGAVDTQYF
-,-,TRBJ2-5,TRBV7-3,TGTGCCAGCAGCTCCCAACAGGGTCCCAGGGAGACCCAGTACTTC,CASSSQQGPRETQYF
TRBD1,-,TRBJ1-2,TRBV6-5,TGTGCCAGCAGTCATCGACAGGGCCTCTATGGCTACACCTTC,CASSHRQGLYGYTF
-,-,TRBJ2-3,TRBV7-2,TGTGCCAGCGCCCTCGGGTCCTATTTCACAGATACGCAGTATTTT,CASALGSYFTDTQYF
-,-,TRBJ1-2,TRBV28,TGTGCCATCCAGGTCAGGGGTGGGGATGGCTACACCTTC,CAIQVRGGDGYTF
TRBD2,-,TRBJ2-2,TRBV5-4,TGTGCCAGCAGCCCCCGACTAGCGGGGGGGCCCGGGGAGCTGTTTTTT,CASSPRLAGGPGELFF
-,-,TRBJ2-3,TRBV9,TGTGCCAGCAGCGTTCAGGTTACTAGCACAGATACGCAGTATTTT,CASSVQVTSTDTQYF
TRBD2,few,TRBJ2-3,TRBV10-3,TGTGCCATCAGGGAAGCGGGGGGGCGAAGCACAGATACGCAGTATTTT,CAIREAGGRSTDTQYF
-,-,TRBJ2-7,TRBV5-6,TGTGCCAGCAGCTTGGGCAGGTTAACCTACGAGCAGTACTTC,CASSLGRLTYEQYF
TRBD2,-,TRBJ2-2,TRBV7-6,TGTGCCAGCAGCTTAGTGGCTAGCGGAGTCGGGGAGCTGTTTTTT,CASSLVASGVGELFF
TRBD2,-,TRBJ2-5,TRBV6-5,TGTGCCAGCAGTACTAGCGGGAGCAAGGAGACCCAGTACTTC,CASSTSGSKETQYF
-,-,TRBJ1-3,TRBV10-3,TGTGCCATCAGTGAGTCGTTGGGCAGATCCTCTGGAAACACCATATATTTT,CAISESLGRSSGNTIYF
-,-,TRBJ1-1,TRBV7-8,TGTGCCAGCAGCTCGGCTGGGCGGGCGCGGGAAGCTTTCTTT,CASSSAGRAREAFF
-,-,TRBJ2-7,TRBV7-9,TGTGCCAGCAGCTTAGCACTCAGGTTATTCGACGAGCAGTACTTC,CASSLALRLFDEQYF
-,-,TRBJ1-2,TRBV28,TGTGCCAGCAGTTCTGGGTCTCGGGGCTATGGCTACACCTTC,CASSSGSRGYGYTF